Listed below are T cell receptor beta chains from one sample, sequenced in a study of OX40 agonist ivuxolimab in advanced cancers. Sequenced by immunoSEQ multiplex PCR; TCRdb stores in-frame clones only, minus some. The sample yields tens of thousands of clones, over 70% seen once. The sequences come from CD4+ or CD8+ T cells sorted from blood, collected in a trial of the OX40 agonist ivuxolimab. These receptors came from an adult with an advanced solid tumor such as melanoma, head and neck, liver or kidney cancer. CDR3s include the opening cysteine and the closing phenylalanine or tryptophan. The D gene is left open where the match is weak. The size field is filled for only some rows; it gives once, few, many or a size class.

v_call	clone_size	d_call	j_call	cdr3_aa	cdr3_nt
TRBV29-1	few	NA	TRBJ1-2	CSVPTANYGYTF	TGCAGCGTTCCCACGGCTAACTATGGCTACACCTTC
TRBV5-1	NA	TRBD1	TRBJ1-1	CASSSPGDRSFPEAFF	TGCGCCAGCAGCTCTCCGGGGGACAGATCATTCCCTGAAGCTTTCTTT
TRBV7-9	NA	TRBD2	TRBJ2-3	CASSSAWSSGVGGTDTQYF	TGTGCCAGCAGCTCAGCCTGGAGTAGCGGGGTAGGGGGCACAGATACGCAGTATTTT
TRBV2	NA	NA	TRBJ2-7	CASSEALLHRENSEQYF	TGTGCCAGCAGTGAAGCGCTTCTGCACAGGGAGAATTCCGAGCAGTACTTC
TRBV11-2	NA	NA	TRBJ1-1	CASSLDRGRNTEAFF	TGTGCCAGCAGCTTAGACAGGGGCAGGAACACTGAAGCTTTCTTT
TRBV2	NA	NA	TRBJ1-6	CASLGGGINSPLHF	TGTGCCAGCCTCGGGGGGGGGATCAATTCACCCCTCCACTTT
TRBV4-1	NA	NA	TRBJ1-5	CASSQDFSQPQHF	TGCGCCAGCAGCCAAGATTTTAGTCAGCCCCAGCATTTT
TRBV5-1	NA	NA	TRBJ2-1	CASRRTANYNEQFF	TGCGCCAGCAGAAGGACAGCTAACTACAATGAGCAGTTCTTC
TRBV5-1	NA	NA	TRBJ1-5	CASSPGSSGNQPQHF	TGCGCCAGCAGCCCGGGGTCGTCCGGCAATCAGCCCCAGCATTTT
TRBV19	NA	TRBD1	TRBJ2-7	CASKGQGPLAGQYF	TGTGCCAGTAAAGGACAGGGTCCTCTCGCGGGGCAGTACTTC
TRBV10-3	NA	NA	TRBJ2-3	CAISALTTDTQYF	TGTGCCATCAGTGCACTCACCACAGATACGCAGTATTTT
TRBV5-8	NA	NA	TRBJ1-5	CASSPGRAGSNQPQHF	TGTGCCAGCAGCCCGGGACGGGCAGGTAGCAATCAGCCCCAGCATTTT
TRBV7-9	NA	TRBD2	TRBJ2-1	CASSSRRTSGRNYNEQFF	TGTGCCAGCAGCTCACGAAGGACTAGCGGGAGGAACTACAATGAGCAGTTCTTC
TRBV18	NA	NA	TRBJ1-1	CASSPPIGEGRRAFF	TGTGCCAGCTCACCACCGATAGGGGAAGGGAGGAGGGCTTTCTTT
TRBV11-2	NA	NA	TRBJ2-7	CASSRVDSQYEQYF	TGTGCCAGCAGCCGCGTGGACAGTCAGTACGAGCAGTACTTC
TRBV2	NA	TRBD2	TRBJ2-2	CASRPGTRDTGELFF	TGTGCCAGCAGGCCCGGGACTAGGGACACCGGGGAGCTGTTTTTT
TRBV5-1	NA	NA	TRBJ1-5	CASSPGEANQPQHF	TGCGCCAGCAGCCCGGGGGAGGCCAATCAGCCCCAGCATTTT
TRBV19	once	NA	TRBJ1-5	CASSIFGKLSNQPQHF	TGTGCCAGTAGTATCTTTGGGAAGTTAAGCAATCAGCCCCAGCATTTT
TRBV9	NA	TRBD1	TRBJ1-1	CASSDRQGEDFSEAFF	TGTGCCAGCAGCGATAGACAGGGTGAAGACTTTTCTGAAGCTTTCTTT
TRBV28	NA	NA	TRBJ1-4	CASSSRGGSATNEKLFF	TGTGCCAGCAGTTCCCGGGGGGGATCAGCAACTAATGAAAAACTGTTTTTT
TRBV10-1	NA	NA	TRBJ2-3	CASSEGVGATDTQYF	TGCGCCAGCAGTGAAGGGGTCGGAGCCACAGATACGCAGTATTTT
TRBV18	NA	NA	TRBJ2-6	CASSDRGSGANVLTF	TGTGCCAGCTCCGACAGAGGCTCTGGGGCCAACGTCCTGACTTTC
TRBV7-2	NA	NA	TRBJ1-2	CASSLYSLGYGYTF	TGTGCCAGCAGTTTATACAGTCTAGGCTATGGCTACACCTTC
TRBV4-2	NA	NA	TRBJ2-6	CASSQGNNLNVLTF	TGTGCCAGCAGCCAAGGAAACAACTTAAACGTCCTGACTTTC
TRBV9	NA	NA	TRBJ1-2	CASSVGQYTNYGYTF	TGTGCCAGCAGCGTAGGACAATACACTAACTATGGCTACACCTTC
TRBV12-2	NA	NA	TRBJ2-1	CASRYGLAGSYNEQFF	TGTGCAAGTCGCTACGGACTAGCGGGTTCCTACAATGAGCAGTTCTTC
TRBV18	NA	NA	TRBJ2-5	CASLLTVQETQYF	TGTGCCAGCTTGTTAACGGTCCAAGAGACCCAGTACTTC
TRBV5-1	medium-sized	TRBD1	TRBJ1-6	CASSRLGQGSSPLHF	TGCGCCAGCAGCCGCCTAGGACAGGGATCTTCACCCCTCCACTTT
TRBV28	NA	NA	TRBJ2-2	CASSWGRTNTGELFF	TGTGCCAGCAGCTGGGGACGGACGAACACCGGGGAGCTGTTTTTT
TRBV10-2	NA	TRBD2	TRBJ2-5	CASSEGASGRAVETQYF	TGCGCCAGCAGTGAAGGGGCTAGCGGGAGGGCCGTAGAGACCCAGTACTTC